This paragraph covers one T cell receptor (beta chain) sequence. The antigen is undetermined. This entry comes from a study of graft-versus-host responses after intestinal transplantation. Study overall: All recipients got anti-thymocyte globulin induction, then tacrolimus and steroids for approximately 3 years. Study results and limitations: GvH clonotypes were identified within recipient marrow, with a subset emerging first in ileum or blood. When patients had graft-donor T cell macrochimerism, their allografts held high graft-versus-host to host-versus-graft clonal ratios.

This CDR3 has 15 amino acids. Germline CDR1 is SGHRS and CDR2 is YFSETQ. V was clipped by 4 bases and J by 4 bases, with 17 bases between them. Only in-frame clones appear in the TCRdb table, and some are missing; sequencing was by immunoSEQ multiplex PCR. Found here are tens of thousands of clones, roughly 84% of them singletons; the top ten hold 0.35% to 0.45%. This TCR came from a human donor who was the organ donor for an intestinal transplant. The chain joins TRBV5-1 to TRBJ1-1; no reliable D call. The source material was unstimulated CD4+ T cells sorted from spleen or lymph node cells, sampled before transplant. CDR3 region: CASSASRQDLTEAFF. For the CDR3, the DNA is TGCGCCAGCAGCGCTTCCAGACAAGACCTCACTGAAGCTTTCTTT.